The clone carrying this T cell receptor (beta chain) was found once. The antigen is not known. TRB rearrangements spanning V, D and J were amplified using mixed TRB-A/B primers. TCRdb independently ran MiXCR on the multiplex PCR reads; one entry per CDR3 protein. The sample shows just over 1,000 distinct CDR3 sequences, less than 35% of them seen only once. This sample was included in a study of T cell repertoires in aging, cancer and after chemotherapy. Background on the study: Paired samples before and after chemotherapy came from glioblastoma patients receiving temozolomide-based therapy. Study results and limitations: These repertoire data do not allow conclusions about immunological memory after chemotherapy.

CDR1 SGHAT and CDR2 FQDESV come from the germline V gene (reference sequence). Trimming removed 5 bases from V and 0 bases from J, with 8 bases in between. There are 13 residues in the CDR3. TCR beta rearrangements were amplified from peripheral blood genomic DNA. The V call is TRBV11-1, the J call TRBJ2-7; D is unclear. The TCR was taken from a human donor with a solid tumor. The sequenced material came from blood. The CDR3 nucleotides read TGTGCCAGCAGCCCAAGGGTCTCCTACGAGCAGTACTTC. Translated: CASSPRVSYEQYF.